The TCR beta chain under discussion was sequenced for a study of blood T cell repertoires in COVID-19. Study information: The cDNA or gDNA used as material had been derived from T cells, B-cell-depleted T cells, or PBMCs.

Germline CDR1 reads LGHDT; CDR2 reads YNNKEL (reference sequence). V lost 0 bases, J lost 6 bases, and 7 bases stayed unmatched. This CDR3 contains 15 residues. Authors' processing steps: The authors estimated nucleated cell counts from reference gene primer amplification. Profiling relied on immunoSEQ multiplex PCR, and the TCRdb table lists in-frame clones only, not all of them. That table supplies the V and J calls and clone size; D and trimming were determined from the DNA. The data contain about 70,000 clones, approximately 88% of them seen just once; the ten biggest clones take up 5.5% to 7%. V usage is TRBV3-1 (or the pseudogene TRBV3-2) and J usage is TRBJ2-7; 8 nucleotides align to TRBD2. Material for sequencing was peripheral blood. The TCR originated in a woman aged 70-85 years with acute or convalescent COVID-19. CDR3 sequence: CASSQDFLAGSEQYF. The CDR3 DNA follows: TGTGCCAGCAGCCAAGATTTCCTAGCGGGCAGCGAGCAGTACTTC.